This entry is about one TCR beta chain. This CDR3 has 15 amino acids. The germline gives CDR1 MDHEN, CDR2 SYDVKM. The V gene lost 2 bases and the J gene lost 4 bases, with 11 bases spanning the gap. Under the authors' procedure: Quantification of nucleated cells was approximated via reference gene primer amplification. Sequencing used immunoSEQ multiplex PCR; TCRdb keeps in-frame clones, though not all of them. V, J and clone size derive from that table, while D and trimming were established from the DNA sequence. Of approximately 200,000 clones in the sample, about three quarters were seen once. This entry is derived from a study of blood T cell repertoires in COVID-19. Looking at the study overall: Acute-phase and convalescent COVID-19 samples originated in the United States, Italy and Spain. Sources were T cells, B-cell-depleted T cells, or PBMCs; the material itself was cDNA or gDNA.

The genes are TRBV28 and TRBJ2-2, with D unresolved. The source material was peripheral blood. The TCR was taken from a woman at least 80 years old with COVID-19, enrolled during active disease. CDR3 nucleotides: TGTGCCAGCAGTTTACAACAATATATCACCGGGGAGCTGTTTTTT. Its translation: CASSLQQYITGELFF.